Listed here are 9 T cell receptor beta chains from one sample, sequenced in a study of cytomegalovirus exposure and HLA in healthy donors. Using immunoSEQ multiplex PCR, the repertoire was profiled, and TCRdb retains in-frame clones only, with some absent. The table shows roughly 150,000 clones, with 85% to 90% occurring only once. The sample was PBMCs. The receptor source for this set is a young man in good health and CMV-seronegative.

The chain links TRBV27 to TRBJ2-4; D call uncertain. The V end was cut by 5 bases, the J end by 0 bases, with 14 bases between. The CDR3 totals 16 residues. Germline values: CDR1 MNHEY, CDR2 SMNVEV (reference sequence). CDR3 in amino acids: CASSPLLELAKNIQYF. The CDR3 nucleotides read TGTGCCAGCAGTCCCCTCCTTGAGCTAGCCAAAAACATTCAGTACTTC.

V and J are TRBV14 and TRBJ2-7, with D hard to call. Germline V gives CDR1 SGHDN, CDR2 FVKESK. The CDR3 has 14 amino acids. Trimming stripped 0 bases from V and 7 bases from J, with 13 bases between. The CDR3 spells CASSQDRNYREQYF. CDR3 nucleotides: TGTGCCAGCAGCCAAGATAGGAACTATCGGGAGCAGTACTTC.

V is TRBV5-1 and J is TRBJ2-7, with TRBD2 identical over 10 bases. CDR3 length: 15 amino acids. V shed 0 bases, J shed 3 bases, and the junction held 3 bases outside the gene matches. Germline values: CDR1 SGHRS, CDR2 YFSETQ. CDR3 amino acids: CASSLASGSIYEQYF. The CDR3 coding sequence is TGCGCCAGCAGCTTGGCTAGCGGGAGTATCTACGAGCAGTACTTC.

V and J are TRBV7-9 and TRBJ1-4, with 7 bases aligning to TRBD1. CDR1 is SEHNR and CDR2 is FQNEAQ in the germline V gene (reference sequence). V gave up 3 bases and J gave up 8 bases; unmatched junction bases: 6. The CDR3 totals 14 residues. The CDR3 is CASSFDRATEKLFF. CDR3 bases: TGTGCCAGCAGCTTCGACAGGGCGACAGAAAAACTGTTTTTT.

In its sample, this clone was seen a few times. This rearrangement joins TRBV2 to TRBJ2-3; TRBD2 agrees at 7 bases. The germline V gene encodes CDR1 SNHLY and CDR2 FYNNEI. J gave up 0 bases and V 7 bases, and 7 bases lay outside the gene matches. This CDR3 is built from 15 residues. CDR3 region: CASTGTTASTDTQYF. The CDR3 nucleotides are TGTGCCAGCACGGGGACTACCGCTAGCACAGATACGCAGTATTTT.

The rearrangement links TRBV19 to TRBJ2-7; no firm D call. From germline, CDR1 is LNHDA and CDR2 SQIVND (reference sequence). The length of the CDR3 is 9 residues. V shed 9 bases and J shed 4 bases, with 4 bases lying between them. The CDR3 DNA is TGTGCCAGCAGGTACGAGCAGTACTTC. Translated, it gives CASRYEQYF.

The chain links TRBV5-1 to TRBJ2-3; TRBD2 might be the D (5 bases). The V end was cut by 1 base, the J end by 7 bases, with 10 bases between. The CDR3 totals 13 residues. Germline V gene lookup returns CDR1 SGHRS and CDR2 YFSETQ. CDR3: CASSLPSRHTQYF. The CDR3 DNA reads TGCGCCAGCAGCTTGCCTAGCCGGCATACGCAGTATTTT.

This CDR3 is CSAGTSHEQYV. The CDR3 coding sequence is TGCAGTGCCGGGACTAGCCACGAGCAGTACGTC. This chain uses TRBV20-1 with TRBJ2-7; 9 bases match TRBD2. Germline V gene data show CDR1 as DFQATT and CDR2 as SNEGSKA (reference sequence). The CDR3 has 11 amino acids. Trimming removed 6 bases from V and 5 bases from J; junction bases left unmatched: 2.

The genes are TRBV27 and TRBJ2-7, with a weak D call TRBD1 (5 bases). The CDR3 totals 12 residues. The V and J ends lost 5 bases and 13 bases respectively, with 18 bases between them. CDR1 and CDR2 from the germline V gene are MNHEY and SMNVEV (reference sequence). The CDR3 region is CASSLRVRACYV. In DNA form, the CDR3 reads TGTGCCAGCAGTCTCAGGGTTAGAGCATGTTACGTC.